This T cell receptor beta chain was captured by sequencing in a study of early T cells in non-severe SARS-CoV-2 infection. The overall study: Whole-blood bulk RNA, unsorted, was sequenced, and chains were unpaired.

Separate cDNA molecules each had unique molecular identifiers attached to them. One entry per CDR3 protein, called by TCRdb with MiXCR from the 5' RACE reads. The data contain tens of thousands of distinct CDR3 sequences, around 6% of them singletons. Notes on the study in general: Private and CD4 specificities were missed by VDJdb matching, skewed to anti-spike CD8.

With V trimmed by 0 bases and J by 7 bases, 12 bases remained unmatched. The germline CDR1 and CDR2 sequences are KGHSH and LQKENI. The CDR3 runs 17 residues. This clonotype appeared many times. The antigen remains unidentified. The chain couples TRBV18 to TRBJ1-5; 7 bases line up with TRBD1. The TCR was taken from an adult who was a healthcare worker with PCR-confirmed SARS-CoV-2 infection or an uninfected control (not recorded which). The sample here was whole blood, taken at baseline. CDR3 in amino acids: CASSPPGRQGSGQPQHF. The CDR3 DNA follows: TGTGCCAGCTCACCACCGGGCAGACAGGGATCGGGACAGCCCCAGCATTTT.